This is a list of T cell receptor beta chains from one sample in a study of blood T cell repertoires in COVID-19. Profiled with immunoSEQ multiplex PCR; TCRdb holds only in-frame clones, not every one. The table records approximately 250,000 clones, around 90% of them present only once. The sample consisted of PBMCs or T cells enriched from blood (not recorded which). These TCRs come from a woman younger than 45 with acute COVID-19. Both conserved end residues are part of each CDR3. Fields, in order: CDR3 protein, D gene, J gene, V gene, CDR3 length. The D gene is left open where the match is weak.

CASSPTTGINSPLHF	TRBD1	TRBJ1-6	TRBV2	15
CASSPQTGGGSYNSPLHF	TRBD1	TRBJ1-6	TRBV7-2	18
CASSPPARAGNTIYF	.	TRBJ1-3	TRBV18	15
CASSLSSGTITDTQYF	TRBD2	TRBJ2-3	TRBV7-9	16
CASSSRQGRYNEQFF	TRBD1	TRBJ2-1	TRBV7-6	15
CASSLIREGYQPQHF	.	TRBJ1-5	TRBV5-6	15
CASTAGVDREQFF	TRBD2	TRBJ2-1	TRBV6-5	13
CASEGPGTGDYEQYF	TRBD1	TRBJ2-7	TRBV19	15
CASSFRGINEKLFF	.	TRBJ1-4	TRBV7-2	14
CASSPGTSGRADTQYF	TRBD2	TRBJ2-3	TRBV18	16
CASRMPSGSADTQYF	TRBD2	TRBJ2-3	TRBV28	15
CASSQNTGGDTQYF	TRBD1	TRBJ2-3	TRBV7-2	14
CASSAAGDAYNEQFF	.	TRBJ2-1	TRBV9	15
CSVDLVSRTDTQYF	.	TRBJ2-3	TRBV29-1	14
CASTKRRMREYANTGELFF	TRBD2	TRBJ2-2	TRBV11-2	19
CASSPHWTGNYGYTF	TRBD1	TRBJ1-2	TRBV28	15
CSVLRLAGSDEQYF	TRBD2	TRBJ2-7	TRBV29-1	14
CASSPGGSGRSDTQYF	TRBD2	TRBJ2-3	TRBV18	16
CASSTQPDRPNTIYF	TRBD1	TRBJ1-3	TRBV18	15
CASSPRPGQGEETQYF	TRBD1	TRBJ2-5	TRBV7-8	16
CASSRQEQETQYF	.	TRBJ2-5	TRBV18	13
CASSLAGQGFADTQYF	TRBD1	TRBJ2-3	TRBV5-8	16
CASSDSDRGQQYF	TRBD1	TRBJ2-7	TRBV6-4	13
CASSQEGGHSPLHF	.	TRBJ1-6	TRBV3-1/TRBV3-2	14
CASSAGLANEQFF	.	TRBJ2-1	TRBV9	13
CASSLGLAGVSRADTQYF	TRBD2	TRBJ2-3	TRBV27	18
CASSTAGGHEQFF	TRBD1	TRBJ2-1	TRBV7-9	13
CASGRDTYGYTF	.	TRBJ1-2	TRBV10-1	12
CASSLGVQNEQFF	.	TRBJ2-1	TRBV5-6	13
CASGPEIHEQFF	.	TRBJ2-1	TRBV28	12
CAWSTTGGVTEAFF	TRBD1	TRBJ1-1	TRBV30	14
CASSQDLVAGTDTQYF	.	TRBJ2-3	TRBV3-1/TRBV3-2	16
CASSQDVGGASYEQYF	TRBD2	TRBJ2-7	TRBV4-3	16
CAIHTGQGADWGTEAFF	TRBD1	TRBJ1-1	TRBV10-3	17
CASSLGEANTEAFF	.	TRBJ1-1	TRBV7-9	14
CASSLGGPTISYEQYF	.	TRBJ2-7	TRBV11-2	16
CASSPGTVLGEKLFF	TRBD1	TRBJ1-4	TRBV27	15
CASNFGSSYEQYF	.	TRBJ2-7	TRBV5-5	13
CASSQVPGLRWGNIQYF	.	TRBJ2-4	TRBV3-1/TRBV3-2	17
CASSSAGQGGFYEQYF	.	TRBJ2-7	TRBV7-9	16
CASSTNFQGWGTEAFF	.	TRBJ1-1	TRBV18	16
CATGDKGGSPTYEQYF	.	TRBJ2-7	TRBV2	16
CASSSGGGNQPQHF	TRBD1	TRBJ1-5	TRBV19	14
CASSLVSGSSYNEQFF	TRBD2	TRBJ2-1	TRBV7-6	16
CATTDNSYEQYF	.	TRBJ2-7	TRBV10-3	12